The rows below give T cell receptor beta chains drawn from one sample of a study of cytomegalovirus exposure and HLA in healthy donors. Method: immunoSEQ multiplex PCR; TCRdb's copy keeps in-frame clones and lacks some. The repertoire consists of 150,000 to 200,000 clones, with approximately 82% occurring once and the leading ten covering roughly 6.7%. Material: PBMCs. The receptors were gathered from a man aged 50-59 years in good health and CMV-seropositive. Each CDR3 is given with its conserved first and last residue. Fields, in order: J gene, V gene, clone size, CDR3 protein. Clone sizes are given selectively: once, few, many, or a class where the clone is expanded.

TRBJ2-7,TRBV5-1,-,CASSFGLNYEQYF
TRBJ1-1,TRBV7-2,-,CASSLGQGLMNTEAFF
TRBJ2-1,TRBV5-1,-,CASSWGLAGGLKHEQFF
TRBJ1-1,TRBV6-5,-,CASSYAQGTEAFF
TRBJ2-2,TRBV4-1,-,CASSQVVWTGSAGELFF
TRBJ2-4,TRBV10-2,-,CASSVVKNIQYF
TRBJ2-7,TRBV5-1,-,CASSLEQEFYEQYF
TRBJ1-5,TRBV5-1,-,CASSLGGTSNQPQHF
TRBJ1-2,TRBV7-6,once,CASSSNGEFFNYGYTF
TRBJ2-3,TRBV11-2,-,CASSLTPSTDTQYF
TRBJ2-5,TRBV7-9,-,CASSLGATSGFQETQYF
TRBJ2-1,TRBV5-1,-,CASSFELAGVDEQFF
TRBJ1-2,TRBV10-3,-,CATPGQGNYGYTF
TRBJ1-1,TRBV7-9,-,CASSFVTGGITEAFF
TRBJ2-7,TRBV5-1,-,CASSGGFHEQYF
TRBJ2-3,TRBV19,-,CASSIPTSGTDTQYF
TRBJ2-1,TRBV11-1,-,CASSWTSGHNEQFF
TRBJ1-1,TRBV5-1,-,CASSLGQGGTEAFF
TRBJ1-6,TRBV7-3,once,CASSSGHQQGYDSPLHF
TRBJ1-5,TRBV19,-,CASSIGQGRSNQPQHF
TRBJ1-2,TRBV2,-,CASSLGTGSRYTF
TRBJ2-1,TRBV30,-,CATRTGDPMEQFF
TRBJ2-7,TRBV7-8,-,CASSLGGAGDNSYEQYF
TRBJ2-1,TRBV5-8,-,CASRGYPSSYNEQFF
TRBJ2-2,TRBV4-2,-,CASSQTTSGYTGELFF
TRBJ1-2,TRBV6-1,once,CASIQAPGGVGYTF
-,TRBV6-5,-,CASSVGTGPYEQYF
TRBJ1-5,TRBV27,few,CASSLSTGNQPQHF
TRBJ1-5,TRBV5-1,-,CASSLGTDNQPQHF
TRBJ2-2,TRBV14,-,CASSRAGGVRTGELFF
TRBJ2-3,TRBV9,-,CASSTETSGTDTQYF
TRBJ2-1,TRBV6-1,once,CASSEALPAGDPSYNEQFF
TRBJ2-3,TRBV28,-,CASKTGGTDTQYF
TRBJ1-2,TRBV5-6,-,CASSWQGSANYGYTF
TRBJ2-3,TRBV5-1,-,CASSLASRNTDTQYF
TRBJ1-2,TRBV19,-,CASRLATQGNLGYTF
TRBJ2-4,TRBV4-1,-,CASSQDKLPLGAAGGWDIQYF
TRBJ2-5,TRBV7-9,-,CASSARSALLQETQYF
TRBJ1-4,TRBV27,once,CASNRVRDEKLFF
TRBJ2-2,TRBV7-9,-,CASSFRGRSGELFF
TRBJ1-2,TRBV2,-,CASRAGFNYGYTF
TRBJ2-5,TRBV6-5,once,CASSMTGAGETQYF
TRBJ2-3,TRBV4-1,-,CASSSLLSGRALDSTDTQYF
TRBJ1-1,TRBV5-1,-,CASSSRQGANRAEAFF
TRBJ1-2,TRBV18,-,CASSLRFYGYTF
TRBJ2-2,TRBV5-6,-,CASSLRRAGELFF
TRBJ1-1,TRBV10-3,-,CAIGTLLGEGEAFF
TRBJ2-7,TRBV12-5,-,CASGLVQGGTHYEQYF
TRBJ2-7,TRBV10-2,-,CASSEAHGGERSAEQYF
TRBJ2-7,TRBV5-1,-,CASSLERGGYEQYF